The T cell receptor beta chain described here comes from a study of blood T cell repertoires in COVID-19. Study summary: Sources were T cells, B-cell-depleted T cells, or PBMCs; the material itself was cDNA or gDNA.

Per the germline V gene, CDR1 is SGHTA and CDR2 is FQGNSA. V was shortened by 5 bases and J by 2 bases, with 9 bases between the two germline ends. CDR3 length: 13 residues. Data came from immunoSEQ multiplex PCR; TCRdb stores just in-frame clones and leaves some out. The profile shows over 120,000 clones, just under 85% of them singletons. The specimen sequenced was peripheral blood. V is TRBV7-2 and J is TRBJ1-1; D may be TRBD1 (5 bases). This clonotype was sampled from a woman of 80 years or more with acute or convalescent COVID-19. In DNA, the CDR3 is TGTGCCAGCAGCCCGACAGTTAACACTGAAGCTTTCTTT. Its translation: CASSPTVNTEAFF.